These T cell receptor beta chains were read from a single sample in a study of vaccination and CD4 T cells after COVID-19. TCRdb re-analysed the PCR reads in MiXCR, keeping a single row per CDR3 protein. Seen here are tens of thousands of distinct CDR3 sequences, about 60% observed once, and the top ten hold around 1.1%. The input for sequencing was CD4+ T cells from blood, taken before SARS-CoV-2 vaccination. These receptors originate from a human donor who had recovered from COVID-19. Both conserved end residues are part of each CDR3. The order of the fields is J gene, V gene, D gene, clone size, CDR3 DNA, CDR3 protein. D genes are given only for firm matches. Not all rows give a size; the values are once, few, many and, for expanded clones, a class.

>TRBJ2-7|TRBV20-1|-|-
TGCAGTGCTAGCAGGGGGGACCGGATCTACGAGCAGTACTTC
CSASRGDRIYEQYF
>TRBJ2-5|TRBV7-3|-|few
TGTGCCAGCCGCCCCGCGGGACAAGAGACCCAGTACTTC
CASRPAGQETQYF
>TRBJ1-2|TRBV15|-|few
TGTGCCACCAGCAGAGAATTTGCTCTTAGGGAGGGCTACACCTTC
CATSREFALREGYTF
>TRBJ1-1|TRBV7-9|-|-
TGTGCCAGCAGCGTGACCGGGAGAGAAGCTTTCTTT
CASSVTGREAFF
>TRBJ1-4|TRBV7-2|-|-
TGTGCCAGCAGCTTAGTAGCTGGGGCCGGTGAAAAACTGTTTTTT
CASSLVAGAGEKLFF
>TRBJ2-5|TRBV20-1|-|-
TGCAGTGCTAGAGTTAGGGGGCAAGAGACCCAGTACTTC
CSARVRGQETQYF
>TRBJ2-7|TRBV6-1|-|few
TGTGCCAGCAGCGACCGGTGGACAGTTGGGGAGCAGTACTTC
CASSDRWTVGEQYF
>TRBJ1-2|TRBV4-1|-|-
TGCGCCAGCAGCCAAGCTTCGAGGGGGATCTATGGCTACACCTTC
CASSQASRGIYGYTF
>TRBJ1-2|TRBV30|-|-
TGTGCCTGGAGTGTGAAATCAACCTATGGCTACACCTTC
CAWSVKSTYGYTF
>TRBJ2-5|TRBV7-9|-|-
TGTGCCAGCAGCTTTTTCGGGGGGCGCGTTCGGCAAGAGACCCAGTACTTC
CASSFFGGRVRQETQYF
>TRBJ1-2|TRBV15|-|few
TGTGCCACCAGCAGAGTTCGGACGGGAAACAGAGGCTACACCTTC
CATSRVRTGNRGYTF
>TRBJ2-2|TRBV15|-|once
TGTGCCACCAGCAGAGTTACACTACCGTACACCGGGGAGCTGTTTTTT
CATSRVTLPYTGELFF
>TRBJ2-6|TRBV7-9|TRBD1|-
TGTGCCAGCAGCTTTAGGACAGGGGCTGGGGCCAACGTCCTGACTTTC
CASSFRTGAGANVLTF
>TRBJ1-2|TRBV28|-|-
TGTGCCAGCAGTCGCGGGGGGGCTAACTATGGCTACACCTTC
CASSRGGANYGYTF
>TRBJ1-5|TRBV6-1|-|-
TGTGCCAGCAGTGCCCTTTTGAAGGGGAGAAATCAGCCCCAGCATTTT
CASSALLKGRNQPQHF
>TRBJ2-1|TRBV6-1|TRBD1|-
TGTGCCAGCAGTCCTCCGGGACAGGGGGCTGAGCAGTTCTTC
CASSPPGQGAEQFF
>TRBJ1-3|TRBV7-9|-|-
TGTGCCAGCAGCTTATCAGACTCTGGAAACACCATATATTTT
CASSLSDSGNTIYF
>TRBJ2-2|TRBV6-1|-|-
TGTGCCAGCAGCTTCCTGGGGCGCACCGGGGAGCTGTTTTTT
CASSFLGRTGELFF
>TRBJ2-7|TRBV7-8|-|-
TGTGCCAGCAGCTCCTCCCGGGGGACCCCCTACGAGCAGTACTTC
CASSSSRGTPYEQYF
>TRBJ1-2|TRBV7-9|-|-
TGTGCCAGCAGCTTAGGGCGTGTGGGGGACTATGGCTACACCTTC
CASSLGRVGDYGYTF
>TRBJ2-3|TRBV28|TRBD2|-
TGTGCCAGCAGTTCCCCTAGCGGGAGTAGAAGAGATACGCAGTATTTT
CASSSPSGSRRDTQYF
>TRBJ1-1|TRBV7-6|-|-
TGTGCCAGCAGCTTAGTCCGGGGCAGGAACACTGAAGCTTTCTTT
CASSLVRGRNTEAFF